One TCR beta chain is described in this entry. V was pared by 0 bases and J by 2 bases, with 3 bases of the junction left unmatched. Germline V CDR1 and CDR2: SGHVS, FQNEAQ. The CDR3 is 15 amino acids. This entry belongs to a study of blood T cell repertoires in COVID-19. The wider study: Whether acute or convalescent, the COVID-19 samples came from the United States, Italy and Spain. In each case, the material was cDNA or gDNA derived from T cells, B-cell-depleted T cells, or PBMCs.

Per the original data handling: Nucleated cell counts were estimated from reference gene primer amplification. Here immunoSEQ multiplex PCR was the method, and the copy in TCRdb shows in-frame clones only, minus some. V and J calls and clone size come straight from that table; D and trimming were deduced from the DNA. The sample yields 61,000 or so clones, around four fifths seen once. This TCR was recovered from a woman aged 80 or older with acute or convalescent COVID-19. The rearrangement joins TRBV7-8 to TRBJ2-5; 7 bases agree with TRBD1. The sample was peripheral blood. In DNA, the CDR3 is TGTGCCAGCAGCTTAGCCTTGGACAGGCAAGAGACCCAGTACTTC. Translation: CASSLALDRQETQYF.